This entry describes one T cell receptor (beta chain). Its antigen is as yet unknown. V was trimmed by 0 bases and J by 5 bases, leaving 17 bases between them. The germline V gene encodes CDR1 MNHNY and CDR2 SVGAGI (reference sequence). The CDR3 spans 16 residues. TCRdb re-derived calls from the reads in MiXCR, one entry per CDR3 protein. The sample includes 650,000 to 900,000 distinct CDR3 sequences, under 35% of them seen just once. This sample was included in a study of T cell repertoires in cytomegalovirus infection. At the level of the study: CMV epitopes that were recently identified and HLA-C-restricted were used alongside well-studied HLA-B-restricted ones. An indication of both CMV infection and matching HLA type came from public TCR beta signatures. Broader study findings: Ex vivo, HLA-C-restricted CMV-specific TCR beta clonotypes prevailed over the rest of the response. Carriers of CMV and the relevant HLA type were discriminated by public TCR beta frequency.

This specimen consisted of cultured CD8+ T cells from PBMCs, obtained from culture after CMV antigen stimulation. The source is a human donor in good health (CMV status not recorded). Some clones in this sample may be carry-over from other donors' samples. V and J are TRBV6-6 and TRBJ2-7, with D possibly being TRBD1 (5 bases). The DNA of the CDR3 is TGTGCCAGCAGTTACTCGCAGGGCCCCTTTATCGACGAGCAGTACTTC. This codes for CASSYSQGPFIDEQYF.